The 25 T cell receptor beta chains in this list originate from one sample, sequenced in a study of T-cell reconstitution after alpha-beta-depleted transplantation in children. Unique molecular identifiers were used to barcode this TCRbeta library. TCRdb redid the calling of the PCR reads with MiXCR, one entry per CDR3 protein. The sample has roughly 790,000 distinct CDR3 sequences; roughly 15% are singletons. The sample consisted of PBMCs, mostly from graft donor cells, taken 360 days after TCRalphabeta/CD19-depleted stem cell transplant. All receptors derive from a male patient under 18 who had a stem cell transplant for acute lymphoblastic leukemia, so the T cells may come from the graft donor.

This clonotype has a count of ten or more. The chain carries TRBV15 and TRBJ2-7; TRBD2 matches 12 bases. Per the germline V gene, CDR1 is LNHNV and CDR2 is YYDKDF (reference sequence). After removal of 0 bases from V and 1 base from J, the junction contained 4 bases not matched to a gene. The CDR3 is made up of 17 amino acids. The CDR3 DNA follows: TGTGCCACCAGCAGAGATCGGCTAGCGGGAGGGTCCTACGAGCAGTACTTC. Translation: CATSRDRLAGGSYEQYF.

This clonotype was detected only a few times. The chain carries TRBV15 and TRBJ1-2; D remains unclear. The germline V and J ends were trimmed by 0 bases and 2 bases, with 7 bases remaining between them. This CDR3 contains 14 residues. The V gene's germline CDR1 is LNHNV and CDR2 YYDKDF (reference sequence). This CDR3 is CATSRDLGNYGYTF. In DNA, the CDR3 is TGTGCCACCAGCAGAGATCTGGGGAACTATGGCTACACCTTC.

This clonotype was seen repeatedly, ten times or more. This chain connects TRBV18 to TRBJ1-4; no reliable D call. CDR1 and CDR2 (germline): KGHSH, LQKENI. With 3 bases removed from V and 7 bases from J, the gap between germline ends came to 9 bases. The CDR3 runs to 13 residues. The CDR3 DNA follows: TGTGCCAGCTCACCTAGCCCTATTGAAAAACTGTTTTTT. Protein: CASSPSPIEKLFF.

This clonotype has a single count. The V call is TRBV20-1, the J call TRBJ2-7; 8 nucleotides match TRBD1. Germline CDR1 is DFQATT and CDR2 is SNEGSKA (reference sequence). After removal of 5 bases from V and 6 bases from J, the junction contained 9 bases not matched to a gene. This CDR3 comprises 13 residues. In DNA, the CDR3 is TGCAGTGCTGGGGGACAGGTTTCTGCCGAGCAGTACTTC. This encodes CSAGGQVSAEQYF.

This chain connects TRBV15 to TRBJ2-1, with a tentative D call TRBD2 (6 bases). CDR1 and CDR2 from the germline V gene are LNHNV and YYDKDF (reference sequence). V was cut by 4 bases and J by 11 bases, with 15 bases left in between. The CDR3 contains 13 residues. The CDR3 is CATSTVAASQQFF. In nucleotides, the CDR3 is TGTGCCACCAGCACGGTAGCGGCTAGCCAGCAGTTCTTC.

The chain links TRBV20-1 to TRBJ2-2; D remains ambiguous. The V end was cut by 0 bases, the J end by 4 bases, with 6 bases between. Germline CDR1 DFQATT, CDR2 SNEGSKA (reference sequence). CDR3 length equals 13 residues. The DNA for the CDR3 is TGCAGTGCTAGAGATTCCCCCACCGGGGAGCTGTTTTTT. Translated: CSARDSPTGELFF.

The CDR3 DNA is TGCAGTGCTAGGGGACTAGCGGTCTCCTACAATGAGCAGTTCTTC. This codes for CSARGLAVSYNEQFF. V is TRBV20-1 and J is TRBJ2-1, with TRBD2 matching 11 bases. Trimming at V came to 3 bases and at J to 0 bases, leaving 1 base not matched to a gene. Germline CDR1 reads DFQATT; CDR2 reads SNEGSKA (reference sequence). The CDR3 covers 15 residues.

This clonotype was counted only a few times. The V and J genes are TRBV18 and TRBJ2-1; 8 bases match TRBD2. The CDR3 spans 16 residues. Losses at the gene ends were 2 bases for V and 5 bases for J; bases not matched to a gene: 8. Germline V gene lookup returns CDR1 KGHSH and CDR2 LQKENI. CDR3 sequence reads: CASSPIGSGSNNEQFF. The CDR3 nucleotides are TGTGCCAGCTCACCAATAGGGAGCGGGAGTAACAATGAGCAGTTCTTC.

This clonotype came up a few times. The CDR3 here is CASRGQGKTGELFF. The CDR3 nucleotides read TGTGCCAGCAGGGGACAGGGCAAAACCGGGGAGCTGTTTTTT. This chain joins TRBV27 and TRBJ2-2; 9 bases align to TRBD1. The germline gives CDR1 MNHEY, CDR2 SMNVEV (reference sequence). The CDR3 runs to 14 residues. V trimming: 6 bases; J trimming: 5 bases; junction bases outside the gene matches: 4.

This clonotype was observed a handful of times. The chain joins TRBV20-1 to TRBJ2-7; 8 bases agree with TRBD2. Trimming cost V 3 bases and J 1 base; bases outside gene matches: 8. CDR1 and CDR2 from the germline V gene are DFQATT and SNEGSKA (reference sequence). The CDR3 spans 15 residues. This chain's CDR3 is CSASAGRVRSYEQYF. The CDR3 DNA reads as TGCAGTGCTAGCGCCGGGAGGGTAAGGTCCTACGAGCAGTACTTC.

The chain couples TRBV5-1 to TRBJ2-3, with 8 nucleotides matching TRBD2. CDR1 and CDR2 from the germline V gene are SGHRS and YFSETQ. The CDR3 extends over 15 amino acids. Unmatched junction bases numbered 4, after V lost 4 bases and J lost 0 bases. CDR3 in DNA: TGCGCCAGCAGCGCGAGGACTAGCAGCACAGATACGCAGTATTTT. Translating gives CASSARTSSTDTQYF. The full variable domain, in which reference TRBV5-1 and TRBJ2-3 provide the parts outside the CDR3, is KAGVTQTPRYLIKTRGQQVTLSCSPISGHRSVSWYQQTPGQGLQFLFEYFSETQRNKGNFPGRFSGRQFSNSRSEMNVSTLELGDSALYLCASSARTSSTDTQYFGPGTRLTVL.

This clonotype was observed a handful of times. The gene calls are TRBV5-1 and TRBJ1-6; D is possibly TRBD1 (5 bases). The CDR3 covers 15 residues. Trimming stripped 2 bases from V and 10 bases from J, with 16 bases between. From germline, CDR1 is SGHRS and CDR2 YFSETQ. The CDR3 DNA follows: TGCGCCAGCAGCTTCACCGGGGGGTCGGGGTCACCCCTCCACTTT. It codes for CASSFTGGSGSPLHF.

The J gene is TRBJ2-4, the V gene TRBV5-6; D call uncertain. Germline CDR1 reads SGHDT; CDR2 reads YYEEEE. The germline V and J ends were trimmed by 0 bases and 0 bases, with 10 bases remaining between them. The CDR3 has 16 residues. CDR3 bases: TGTGCCAGCAGCTTGGATATCCTGCTAGCCAAAAACATTCAGTACTTC. It encodes CASSLDILLAKNIQYF.

This clonotype was detected a few times. V usage is TRBV2 and J usage is TRBJ2-1; D may correspond to TRBD1 or TRBD2 (5 bases each). Germline V gives CDR1 SNHLY, CDR2 FYNNEI. Between the trimmed V and J ends, which lost 2 bases and 16 bases, there was a span of 24 bases. The CDR3 covers 15 residues. Written as DNA, the CDR3 is TGTGCCAGCAGTGAAAGGGTGTGGGACCCTCCGACTTGTTTCTTC. Amino acid sequence: CASSERVWDPPTCFF. The full variable domain, with the rest looked up from reference TRBV2 and TRBJ2-1, is EPEVTQTPSHQVTQMGQEVILRCVPISNHLYFYWYRQILGQKVEFLVSFYNNEISEKSEIFDDQFSVERPDGSNFTLKIRSTKLEDSAMYFCASSERVWDPPTCFFGPGTRLTVL.

This chain uses TRBV6-5 with TRBJ1-2; the D is unclear. Germline V gene data show CDR1 as MNHEY and CDR2 as SVGAGI. The CDR3 extends over 14 amino acids. The V end was cut by 3 bases, the J end by 2 bases, with 10 bases between. Written as DNA, the CDR3 is TGTGCCAGCAGTTATAATGGGCCGAACTATGGCTACACCTTC. The encoded protein is CASSYNGPNYGYTF.

This CDR3 is CASSGLVGANVLTF. CDR3 nucleotides: TGTGCCAGCAGCGGCTTAGTAGGGGCCAACGTCCTGACTTTC. V gene TRBV3-1 combines with J gene TRBJ2-6; the D is unclear. Trimming cost V 5 bases and J 4 bases, with 9 bases left between them. CDR3 size: 14 residues. Germline V CDR1 and CDR2: LGHDT, YNNKEL (reference sequence).

This clonotype was observed at least ten times. The chain uses TRBV5-1 and TRBJ2-3; 16 positions match TRBD2. The CDR3 consists of 17 residues. Losses at the gene ends were 0 bases for V and 7 bases for J; bases not matched to a gene: 5. Germline V gene sequence: CDR1 SGHRS, CDR2 YFSETQ. The CDR3 DNA is TGCGCCAGCAGCTTGGAGGGACTAGCGGGAGGGCCGAATACGCAGTATTTT. Translation: CASSLEGLAGGPNTQYF.

Only a few counts were recorded for this clonotype. V is TRBV30 and J is TRBJ1-1; TRBD1 might be the D (5 bases). The V end was cut by 0 bases, the J end by 4 bases, with 9 bases between. From germline, CDR1 is GTSNPN and CDR2 SVGIG (reference sequence). This CDR3 has 13 residues. The CDR3 here is CAWSVQDTTEAFF. CDR3 nucleotide sequence: TGTGCCTGGAGTGTACAGGATACCACTGAAGCTTTCTTT.

The table lists this clonotype with a few counts. The chain joins TRBV5-7 to TRBJ1-1; possible D gene TRBD1, 5 bases. TRBV5-7 is an ORF for which the function is uncertain. CDR3 length equals 16 residues. Trimming cost V 4 bases and J 0 bases, with 16 bases left between them. CDR3 in DNA: TGTGCCAGCAGCCTACCCCGGTCAGGGATGAACACTGAAGCTTTCTTT. Translated, it gives CASSLPRSGMNTEAFF.

Only a few counts were recorded for this clonotype. The V gene is TRBV5-1, the J gene TRBJ2-1; no firm D call. The CDR3 contains 15 residues. Germline V gene sequence: CDR1 SGHRS, CDR2 YFSETQ. V was pared by 0 bases and J by 10 bases, with 17 bases between. The CDR3 nucleotides read TGCGCCAGCAGCTTGGTCGTCCAAACCCCACGCGAGCAGTTCTTC. This sequence encodes CASSLVVQTPREQFF.

This chain connects TRBV2 to TRBJ2-1; 11 bases agree with TRBD1. Germline V gene sequence: CDR1 SNHLY, CDR2 FYNNEI. This CDR3 has 15 amino acids. V lost 5 bases to trimming and J lost 5 bases; unmatched junction nucleotides: 5. CDR3 protein: CASSLRDRGDNEQFF. DNA for the CDR3: TGTGCCAGCAGTTTACGGGACAGGGGGGACAATGAGCAGTTCTTC.

The chain carries TRBV12-3 or TRBV12-4 and TRBJ2-4; D possibly corresponds to TRBD2 (5 bases). The CDR3 extends over 13 amino acids. V lost 2 bases and J lost 8, with 10 bases in between. The CDR3: CASSLQSRDIQYF. The CDR3 coding sequence is TGTGCCAGCAGTTTACAGTCGAGGGACATTCAGTACTTC.

The rearrangement joins TRBV2 to TRBJ1-6; a possible D gene is TRBD1 (6 bases). V was trimmed by 9 bases and J by 3 bases, leaving 15 bases between them. Germline values: CDR1 SNHLY, CDR2 FYNNEI. The CDR3 contains 15 residues. The CDR3 reads CASYREKVYNSPLHF. The CDR3 DNA sequence: TGTGCCAGTTACAGGGAAAAGGTCTATAATTCACCCCTCCACTTT.

The chain joins TRBV29-1 to TRBJ2-1; the D gene is possibly TRBD1 (6 bases). Deletions cut 5 bases from V and 4 bases from J, with 12 bases between. Germline CDR1 reads SQVTM; CDR2 reads ANQGSEA. CDR3 size: 13 residues. The DNA of the CDR3 is TGCAGCGTTCGAGAGACAGGATACAATGAGCAGTTCTTC. This gives the protein CSVRETGYNEQFF.

This clonotype was detected a few times. The V gene is TRBV5-1, the J gene TRBJ2-1; D is perhaps TRBD1 or TRBD2 (5 bases each). Deletions cut 3 bases from V and 11 bases from J, with 21 bases between. The CDR3 is 15 amino acids. The germline V gene has CDR1 SGHRS and CDR2 YFSETQ. The CDR3, as DNA: TGCGCCAGCAGCTGGGGGACGGACGTAGGGAGTAAGCAGTTCTTC. It specifies CASSWGTDVGSKQFF.